This T cell receptor beta chain came from a study of CD8 T cells in ankylosing spondylitis. Study-level findings and limits: From matched ankylosing spondylitis synovial fluid, disease-linked clones were reportedly recovered at significantly enriched levels. There was a TCR beta motif, made of several highly homologous variants, that appeared characteristic of ankylosing spondylitis blood.

The germline V gene encodes CDR1 MNHEY and CDR2 SMNVEV (reference sequence). Trimming removed 3 bases at V and 7 bases at J, with 13 bases between. The CDR3 has 14 residues. From the 5' RACE reads, TCRdb called clonotypes with MiXCR, one entry per CDR3 protein. The data hold over 400,000 distinct CDR3 sequences, with roughly a quarter observed a single time. As concerns this clonotype: Its antigen is undetermined.

The chain combines TRBV27 with TRBJ2-1, with no clear D. This TCR came from a male donor with ankylosing spondylitis. Sequenced sample: blood, either unsorted or a sorted T cell fraction (not recorded which). CDR3 sequence (DNA): TGTGCCAGCAGTTTTAGCATACTTCTGAATGAGCAGTTCTTC. Its translation: CASSFSILLNEQFF.